This TCR beta chain appears in the sequencing data of a study of OX40 agonist ivuxolimab in advanced cancers. Looking at the study overall: Patients in the trial were receiving intravenous ivuxolimab every 2 weeks, at doses of 0.01 to 10 mg/kg.

Germline V gene sequence: CDR1 SGHRS, CDR2 YFSETQ. The V end was cut by 4 bases, the J end by 0 bases, with 15 bases between. The CDR3 runs to 16 residues. Profiling relied on immunoSEQ multiplex PCR, and the TCRdb table lists in-frame clones only, not all of them. Here the sample spans 79,000 or so clones, about 90% being singletons. Study outcomes and limitations: Expanded clones were, on average, more numerous in CD8+ T cells than in CD4+.

Remarks on this clone: Its cognate antigen is unknown.

V gene TRBV5-1 combines with J gene TRBJ2-3, with D perhaps matching TRBD1 (5 bases). The material sequenced was CD4+ or CD8+ T cells sorted from blood, taken in a trial of the OX40 agonist ivuxolimab. The receptor's source is an adult with an advanced solid tumor such as melanoma, head and neck, liver or kidney cancer. The CDR3, as DNA: TGCGCCAGCAGCGCGAGTGATGGGGCGAGCACAGATACGCAGTATTTT. Residues: CASSASDGASTDTQYF.